Each of the 15 T cell receptor beta chains below was sequenced from the same sample in a study of blood T cells in healthy people across ages. Using a J-beta primer mix together with a sample-barcoded 5' primer, a second PCR was run for about 6 to 11 cycles. MiXCR, applied by TCRdb to the 5' RACE reads, yields one record per CDR3 protein. The sample lists 1.8 million or so distinct CDR3 sequences, around 40% occurring once. The sequencing sample was made of blood. The source is a human donor in good health.

J is TRBJ2-7 and V is TRBV28; 12 bases align to TRBD1. After removal of 6 bases from V and 5 bases from J, the junction contained 8 bases not matched to a gene. The CDR3 runs to 15 residues. Germline CDR1 MDHEN, CDR2 SYDVKM. CDR3 residues: CASRTGTGGLNEQYF. The CDR3 bases are TGTGCCAGCAGGACCGGGACAGGGGGCCTCAACGAGCAGTACTTC.

This clonotype was counted a single time. CDR3 amino acids: CATSRGLNRVQETQYF. The CDR3 DNA sequence: TGTGCCACCAGCAGAGGGCTCAACAGGGTCCAAGAGACCCAGTACTTC. The V call is TRBV15, the J call TRBJ2-5, with a possible D match to TRBD1 (6 bases). The V and J ends lost 1 base and 1 base respectively, with 13 bases between them. This CDR3 has 16 amino acids. The V gene's germline CDR1 is LNHNV and CDR2 YYDKDF (reference sequence).

This clonotype was picked up one time. The chain links TRBV20-1 to TRBJ2-3; D not resolved. There are 13 residues in the CDR3. Germline V CDR1 and CDR2: DFQATT, SNEGSKA (reference sequence). The V end was cut by 6 bases, the J end by 6 bases, with 16 bases between. The CDR3 DNA reads as TGCAGTGCCCCAGCGCGTTCAGGTGATACGCAGTATTTT. This encodes CSAPARSGDTQYF.

The chain combines TRBV7-2 with TRBJ2-3, with TRBD1 matching over 8 bases. Unmatched junction bases numbered 18, after V lost 2 bases and J lost 2 bases. The CDR3 is made up of 20 amino acids. CDR1 and CDR2 from the germline V gene are SGHTA and FQGNSA. Here the CDR3 reads CASSLLGGDRSVFITDTQYF. The CDR3 nucleotides read TGTGCCAGCAGCTTATTAGGCGGGGACAGGAGCGTATTTATCACAGATACGCAGTATTTT.

The chain links TRBV7-2 to TRBJ2-3; either TRBD1 or TRBD2 may supply D (7 bases each). Germline V gene sequence: CDR1 SGHTA, CDR2 FQGNSA. The CDR3 spans 18 residues. V was cut by 4 bases and J by 1 base, with 21 bases left in between. This chain's CDR3 is CASSSRPRGGLGTDTQYF. In DNA, the CDR3 is TGTGCCAGCAGCTCAAGGCCCAGGGGGGGATTGGGCACAGATACGCAGTATTTT. The variable domain in full, completed from reference TRBV7-2 and TRBJ2-3, reads GAGVSQSPSNKVTEKGKDVELRCDPISGHTALYWYRQSLGQGLEFLIYFQGNSAPDKSGLPSDRFSAERTGGSVSTLTIQRTQQEDSAVYLCASSSRPRGGLGTDTQYFGPGTRLTVL.

This chain connects TRBV29-1 to TRBJ1-2; 7 nucleotides align to TRBD1. Unmatched junction bases numbered 21, after V lost 0 bases and J lost 5 bases. Germline assignment: CDR1 SQVTM and CDR2 ANQGSEA. This CDR3 spans 19 amino acids. CDR3 sequence reads: CSVEDLFRQGVGEWYGYTF. The CDR3 DNA is TGCAGCGTTGAAGATCTCTTTCGACAGGGAGTAGGGGAGTGGTATGGCTACACCTTC.

The V gene is TRBV20-1, the J gene TRBJ2-3; 8 nucleotides line up with TRBD1. This CDR3 is built from 15 residues. The germline V gene encodes CDR1 DFQATT and CDR2 SNEGSKA (reference sequence). V trimming: 3 bases; J trimming: 4 bases; junction bases outside the gene matches: 9. CDR3: CSARPGQDYSDTQYF. The CDR3 DNA is TGCAGTGCTAGGCCGGGACAGGACTATTCAGATACGCAGTATTTT.

This clonotype appeared a single time. The chain has TRBV6-1 and TRBJ1-1; TRBD1 matches at 9 bases. CDR3 length: 14 amino acids. Per the germline V gene, CDR1 is MNHNS and CDR2 is SASEGT. Losses at the gene ends were 5 bases for V and 5 bases for J; bases not matched to a gene: 6. CDR3 residues: CASSTGTGRTEAFF. In DNA form, the CDR3 reads TGTGCCAGCAGTACCGGGACAGGGAGAACTGAAGCTTTCTTT.

This clonotype was seen only a few times. The chain combines TRBV4-1 with TRBJ1-1; D is possibly TRBD1 (5 bases). Germline CDR1 and CDR2: MGHRA and YSYEKL. V was pared by 1 base and J by 5 bases, with 14 bases between. The length of the CDR3 is 15 residues. The CDR3, as DNA: TGCGCCAGCAGCCAAGCGGGGCCGGGCCTTACTGAAGCTTTCTTT. Protein product: CASSQAGPGLTEAFF.

The chain joins TRBV18 to TRBJ1-2; D is undetermined. Germline V gene sequence: CDR1 KGHSH, CDR2 LQKENI. V was clipped by 0 bases and J by 4 bases, with 12 bases between them. CDR3 length equals 15 residues. CDR3 coding DNA: TGTGCCAGCTCACCACCGTCTAGGGCTTCCTATGGCTACACCTTC. As protein: CASSPPSRASYGYTF. The full variable domain, rest sourced from reference TRBV18 and TRBJ1-2, is NAGVMQNPRHLVRRRGQEARLRCSPMKGHSHVYWYRQLPEEGLKFMVYLQKENIIDESGMPKERFSAEFPKEGPSILRIQQVVRGDSAAYFCASSPPSRASYGYTFGSGTRLTVV.

There are a few counts of this clonotype. Written as DNA, the CDR3 is TGTGCCAGCAGCCGGGACCTCCTCAATGAGCAGTTCTTC. Amino acids: CASSRDLLNEQFF. This sequence joins TRBV14 and TRBJ2-1, with D perhaps TRBD1 or TRBD2 (5 bases each). The germline V and J ends were trimmed by 4 bases and 6 bases, with 10 bases remaining between them. This CDR3 spans 13 amino acids. Germline-derived CDR1 and CDR2 are SGHDN and FVKESK.

This clonotype was seen a handful of times. The chain employs TRBV28 and TRBJ2-1, with 10 nucleotides matching TRBD1. The CDR3 runs 15 residues. CDR1 MDHEN and CDR2 SYDVKM come from the germline V gene. V was pared by 5 bases and J by 8 bases, with 9 bases of the junction left unmatched. The CDR3 bases are TGTGCCAGCAGTCCCTCCGGGACAGGGGACCATGAGCAGTTCTTC. Translating gives CASSPSGTGDHEQFF.

This clonotype occurred a few times. This chain connects TRBV5-1 to TRBJ1-1; D is ambiguous. The CDR3 has 14 residues. The germline V gene has CDR1 SGHRS and CDR2 YFSETQ. V was trimmed by 5 bases and J by 4 bases, leaving 15 bases between them. The DNA for the CDR3 is TGCGCCAGCAGTGGGTCCGGGCAGACCACTGAAGCTTTCTTT. It yields the protein CASSGSGQTTEAFF.

This clonotype occurred a few times. The chain uses TRBV7-3 and TRBJ2-3; D unclear. V lost 5 bases and J lost 6, with 12 bases in between. Looked up from germline, CDR1 is SGHTA and CDR2 is FQGTGA. The CDR3 is made up of 13 amino acids. The CDR3 DNA sequence: TGTGCCAGCAGCCCCGCCCGGCGGGATACGCAGTATTTT. Its protein is CASSPARRDTQYF. Looking up the rest from reference TRBV7-3 and TRBJ2-3 gives the full variable domain: GAGVSQTPSNKVTEKGKYVELRCDPISGHTALYWYRQSLGQGPEFLIYFQGTGAADDSGLPNDRFFAVRPEGSVSTLKIQRTERGDSAVYLCASSPARRDTQYFGPGTRLTVL.

The chain employs TRBV6-6 and TRBJ1-2; D perhaps matches TRBD1 (6 bases). Between the trimmed V and J ends, which lost 0 bases and 2 bases, there was a span of 10 bases. The CDR3 spans 15 residues. Germline values: CDR1 MNHNY, CDR2 SVGAGI (reference sequence). The CDR3 coding sequence is TGTGCCAGCAGTTACTCGTCGGACAGAAACTATGGCTACACCTTC. Its translation is CASSYSSDRNYGYTF.